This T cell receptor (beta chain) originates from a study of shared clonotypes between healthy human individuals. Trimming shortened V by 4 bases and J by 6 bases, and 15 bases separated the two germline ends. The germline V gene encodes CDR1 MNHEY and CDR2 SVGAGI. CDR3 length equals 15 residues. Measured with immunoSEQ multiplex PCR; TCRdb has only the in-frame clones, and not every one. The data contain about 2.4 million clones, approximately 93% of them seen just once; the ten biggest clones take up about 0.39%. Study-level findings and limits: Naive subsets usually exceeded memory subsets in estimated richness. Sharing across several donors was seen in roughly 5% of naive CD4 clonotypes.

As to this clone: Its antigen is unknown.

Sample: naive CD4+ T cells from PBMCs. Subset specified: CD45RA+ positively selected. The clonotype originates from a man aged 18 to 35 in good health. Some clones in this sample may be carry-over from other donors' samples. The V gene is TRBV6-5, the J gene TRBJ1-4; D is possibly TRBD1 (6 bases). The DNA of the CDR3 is TGTGCCAGCAGTTTAAACAGGGCTAAGGATGAAAAACTGTTTTTT. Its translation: CASSLNRAKDEKLFF.